This TCR beta chain was recovered during a study of shared clonotypes between healthy human individuals. Study-level information: Donors, aged 18 to 49, were a couple of women and three men.

In the authors' workflow: Without quality scores, immunoSEQ junctional reads could not be filtered like full-length reads. Only in-frame clones appear in the TCRdb table, and some are missing; sequencing was by immunoSEQ multiplex PCR. V, J and clone size were drawn from that table, and D and trimming were deduced from the DNA. Of 2 million to 2.5 million clones detected, approximately 95% appear once; the ten largest clones hold 0.39%. The CDR3 loop spans 15 amino acids. The V end was cut by 2 bases, the J end by 0 bases, with 9 bases between. Germline V lookup: CDR1 SGHRS, CDR2 YFSETQ. What was sequenced was naive CD4+ T cells from PBMCs. Subset: CD45RA+ positively selected. This TCR was recovered from a man between 18 and 35 years old in good health. Some clones in this sample may be carry-over from other donors' samples. This chain links TRBV5-1 with TRBJ1-3; TRBD1 is a possible D gene (6 bases). CDR3 loop: CASSFQGSSGNTIYF. The DNA of the CDR3 is TGCGCCAGCAGCTTCCAGGGGAGCTCTGGAAACACCATATATTTT.